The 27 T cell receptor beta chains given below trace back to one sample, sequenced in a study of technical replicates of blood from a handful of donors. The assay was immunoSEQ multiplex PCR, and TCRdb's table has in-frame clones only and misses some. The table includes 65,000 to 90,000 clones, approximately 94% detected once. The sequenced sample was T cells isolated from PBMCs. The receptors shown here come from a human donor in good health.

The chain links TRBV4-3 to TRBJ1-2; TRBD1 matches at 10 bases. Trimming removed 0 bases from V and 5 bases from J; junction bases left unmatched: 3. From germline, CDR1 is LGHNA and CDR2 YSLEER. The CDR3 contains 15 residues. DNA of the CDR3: TGCGCCAGCAGCCAAGATGGACAGGGGGAGTATGGCTACACCTTC. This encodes CASSQDGQGEYGYTF.

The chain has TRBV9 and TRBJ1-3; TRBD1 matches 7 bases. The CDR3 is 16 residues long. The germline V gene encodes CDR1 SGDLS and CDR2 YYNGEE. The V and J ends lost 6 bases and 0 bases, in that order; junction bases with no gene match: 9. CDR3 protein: CASKRTGPSSGNTIYF. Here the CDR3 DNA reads TGTGCCAGCAAGAGGACAGGTCCTTCCTCTGGAAACACCATATATTTT.

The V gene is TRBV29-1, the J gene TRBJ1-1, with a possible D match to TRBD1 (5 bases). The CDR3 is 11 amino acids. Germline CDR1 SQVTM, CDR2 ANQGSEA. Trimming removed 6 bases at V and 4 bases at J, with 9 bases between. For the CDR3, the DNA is TGCAGCGTGGGGGGTATCACTGAAGCTTTCTTT. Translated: CSVGGITEAFF.

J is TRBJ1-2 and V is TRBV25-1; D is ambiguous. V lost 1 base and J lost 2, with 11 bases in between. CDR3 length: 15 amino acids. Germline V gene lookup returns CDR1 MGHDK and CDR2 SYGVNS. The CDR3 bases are TGTGCCAGCAGTGAATTGGGAGGCCGGAACTATGGCTACACCTTC. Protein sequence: CASSELGGRNYGYTF.

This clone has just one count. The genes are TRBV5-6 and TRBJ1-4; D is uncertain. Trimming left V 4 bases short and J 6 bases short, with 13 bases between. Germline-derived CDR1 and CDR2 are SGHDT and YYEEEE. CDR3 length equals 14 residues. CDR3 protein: CASSPVGEDEKLFF. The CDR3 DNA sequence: TGTGCCAGCAGCCCCGTCGGAGAGGATGAAAAACTGTTTTTT.

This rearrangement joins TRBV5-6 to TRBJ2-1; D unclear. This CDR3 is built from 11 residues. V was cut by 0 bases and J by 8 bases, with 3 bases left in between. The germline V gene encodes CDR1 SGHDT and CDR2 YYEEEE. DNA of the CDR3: TGTGCCAGCAGCTTGGCGGATGAGCAGTTCTTC. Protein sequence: CASSLADEQFF. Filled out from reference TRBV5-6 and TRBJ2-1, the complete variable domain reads DAGVTQSPTHLIKTRGQQVTLRCSPKSGHDTVSWYQQALGQGPQFIFQYYEEEERQRGNFPDRFSGHQFPNYSSELNVNALLLGDSALYLCASSLADEQFFGPGTRLTVL.

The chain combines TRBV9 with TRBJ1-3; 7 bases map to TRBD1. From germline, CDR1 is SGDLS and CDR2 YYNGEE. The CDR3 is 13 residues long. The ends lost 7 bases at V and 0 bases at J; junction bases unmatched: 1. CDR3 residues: CASGDSSGNTIYF. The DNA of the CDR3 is TGTGCCAGCGGGGACAGCTCTGGAAACACCATATATTTT.

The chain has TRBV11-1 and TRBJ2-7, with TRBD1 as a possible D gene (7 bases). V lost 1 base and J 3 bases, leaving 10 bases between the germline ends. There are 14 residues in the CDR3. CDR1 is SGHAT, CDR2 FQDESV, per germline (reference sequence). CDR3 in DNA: TGTGCCAGCAGCTTAGGCAGGGGGGACTACGAGCAGTACTTC. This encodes CASSLGRGDYEQYF.

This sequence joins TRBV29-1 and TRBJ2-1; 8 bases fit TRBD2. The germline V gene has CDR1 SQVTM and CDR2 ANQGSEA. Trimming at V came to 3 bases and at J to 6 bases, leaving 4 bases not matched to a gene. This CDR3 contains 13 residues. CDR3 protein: CSVDTSGANEQFF. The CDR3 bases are TGCAGCGTTGACACTAGCGGAGCCAATGAGCAGTTCTTC.

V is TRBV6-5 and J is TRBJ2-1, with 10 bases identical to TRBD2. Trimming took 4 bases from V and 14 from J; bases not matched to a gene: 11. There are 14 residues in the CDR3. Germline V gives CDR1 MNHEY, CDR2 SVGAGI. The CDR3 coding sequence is TGTGCCAGCAGTTCCAACCTAGCGGGAGTTAGAGAGTTCTTC. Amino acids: CASSSNLAGVREFF.

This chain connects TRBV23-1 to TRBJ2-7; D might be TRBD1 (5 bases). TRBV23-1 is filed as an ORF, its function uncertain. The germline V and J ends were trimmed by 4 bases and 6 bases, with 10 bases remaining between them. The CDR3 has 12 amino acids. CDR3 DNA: TGCGCCAGCAGTCCGAAAGGGGTCGAGCAGTACTTC. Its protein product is CASSPKGVEQYF.

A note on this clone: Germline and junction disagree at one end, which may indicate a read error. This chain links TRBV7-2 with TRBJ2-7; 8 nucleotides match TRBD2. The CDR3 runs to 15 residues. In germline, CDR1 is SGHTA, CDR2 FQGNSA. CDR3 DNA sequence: TGTGCCAGCAGCGTAGCTTCGGGAGGGGCCTACGAGCAGTACTTC. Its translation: CASSVASGGAYEQYF.

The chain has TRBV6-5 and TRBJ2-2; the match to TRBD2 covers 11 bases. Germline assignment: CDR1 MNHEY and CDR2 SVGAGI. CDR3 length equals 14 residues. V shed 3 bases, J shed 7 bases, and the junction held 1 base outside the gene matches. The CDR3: CASSYSGRGGELFF. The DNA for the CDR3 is TGTGCCAGCAGTTATAGCGGGAGGGGCGGGGAGCTGTTTTTT.

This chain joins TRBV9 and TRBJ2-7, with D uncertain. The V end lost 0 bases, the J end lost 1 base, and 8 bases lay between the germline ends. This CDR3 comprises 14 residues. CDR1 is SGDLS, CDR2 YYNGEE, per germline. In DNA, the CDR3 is TGTGCCAGCAGCGTAGGCGGAGAATCCTACGAGCAGTACTTC. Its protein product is CASSVGGESYEQYF.

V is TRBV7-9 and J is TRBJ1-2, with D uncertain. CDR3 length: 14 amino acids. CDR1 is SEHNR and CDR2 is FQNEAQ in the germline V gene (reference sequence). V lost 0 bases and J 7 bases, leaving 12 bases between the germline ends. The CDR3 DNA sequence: TGTGCCAGCAGCTTAGCACTGGGCGCTGGTGGCTACACCTTC. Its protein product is CASSLALGAGGYTF.

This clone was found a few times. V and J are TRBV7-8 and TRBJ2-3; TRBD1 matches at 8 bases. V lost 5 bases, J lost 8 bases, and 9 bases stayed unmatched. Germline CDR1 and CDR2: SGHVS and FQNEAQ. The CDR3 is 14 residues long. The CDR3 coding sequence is TGTGCCAGCAGCCCAGGACAGGGAGCTACTACGCAGTATTTT. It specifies CASSPGQGATTQYF.

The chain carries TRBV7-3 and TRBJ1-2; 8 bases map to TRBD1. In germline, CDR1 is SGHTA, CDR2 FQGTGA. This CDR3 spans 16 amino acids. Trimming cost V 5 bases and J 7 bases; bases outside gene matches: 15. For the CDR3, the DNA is TGTGCCAGCAGCCCATCTAGGACAGGGAGTCTCGGTGGCTACACCTTC. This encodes CASSPSRTGSLGGYTF. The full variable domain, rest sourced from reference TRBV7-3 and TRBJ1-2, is GAGVSQTPSNKVTEKGKYVELRCDPISGHTALYWYRQSLGQGPEFLIYFQGTGAADDSGLPNDRFFAVRPEGSVSTLKIQRTERGDSAVYLCASSPSRTGSLGGYTFGSGTRLTVV.

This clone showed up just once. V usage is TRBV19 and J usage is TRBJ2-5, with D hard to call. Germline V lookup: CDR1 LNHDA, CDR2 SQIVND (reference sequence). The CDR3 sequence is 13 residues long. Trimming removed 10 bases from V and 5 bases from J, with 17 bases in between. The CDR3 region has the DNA TGTGCCACTTCCTATCTTTTCTGGGAGACCCAGTACTTC. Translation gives CATSYLFWETQYF.

The CDR3 nucleotides read TGTGCCAGCAGCTCATACAGAGATGAGCAGTTCTTC. It yields the protein CASSSYRDEQFF. The rearrangement uses TRBV7-9 and TRBJ2-1; D gene unclear. Trimming took 4 bases from V and 8 from J, leaving 9 bases between them. The CDR3 sequence is 12 residues long. Germline V gene lookup returns CDR1 SEHNR and CDR2 FQNEAQ (reference sequence).

The CDR3 loop is CASSLGQGGRLLAKNIQYF. CDR3 DNA: TGTGCCAGCAGTTTGGGACAGGGTGGCCGATTACTAGCCAAAAACATTCAGTACTTC. V and J are TRBV6-7 and TRBJ2-4, with 9 bases aligning to TRBD1. TRBV6-7 belongs to the ORF category, with a function that is uncertain. V gave up 4 bases and J gave up 0 bases; unmatched junction bases: 13. The CDR3 loop spans 19 amino acids.

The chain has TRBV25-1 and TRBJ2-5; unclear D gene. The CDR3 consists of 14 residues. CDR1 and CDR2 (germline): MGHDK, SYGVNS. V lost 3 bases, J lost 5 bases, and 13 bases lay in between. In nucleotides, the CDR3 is TGTGCCAGCAGTGAGAAGAATCTCGGGGAGACCCAGTACTTC. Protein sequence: CASSEKNLGETQYF.

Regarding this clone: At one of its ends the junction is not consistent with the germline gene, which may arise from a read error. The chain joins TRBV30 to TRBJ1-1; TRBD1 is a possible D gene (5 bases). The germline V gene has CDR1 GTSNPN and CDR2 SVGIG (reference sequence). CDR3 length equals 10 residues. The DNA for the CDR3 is TGCCCCCAGGGAAACACTGAAGCTTTCTTT. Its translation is CPQGNTEAFF.

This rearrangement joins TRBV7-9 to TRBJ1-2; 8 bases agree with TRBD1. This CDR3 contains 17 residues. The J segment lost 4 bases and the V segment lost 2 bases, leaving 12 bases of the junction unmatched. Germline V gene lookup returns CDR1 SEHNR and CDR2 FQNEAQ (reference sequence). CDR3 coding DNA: TGTGCCAGCAGCTTAAACCCGACAGGGGCTAATGTCTATGGCTACACCTTC. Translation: CASSLNPTGANVYGYTF. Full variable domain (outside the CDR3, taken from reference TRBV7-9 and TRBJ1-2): DTGVSQNPRHKITKRGQNVTFRCDPISEHNRLYWYRQTLGQGPEFLTYFQNEAQLEKSRLLSDRFSAERPKGSFSTLEIQRTEQGDSAMYLCASSLNPTGANVYGYTFGSGTRLTVV.

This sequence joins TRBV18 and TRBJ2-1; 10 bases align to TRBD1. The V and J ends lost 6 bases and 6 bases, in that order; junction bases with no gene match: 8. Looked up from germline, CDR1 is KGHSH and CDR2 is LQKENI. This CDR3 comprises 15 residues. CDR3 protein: CASSPRQGAGNEQFF. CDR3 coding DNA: TGTGCCAGCTCCCCAAGACAGGGGGCGGGCAATGAGCAGTTCTTC. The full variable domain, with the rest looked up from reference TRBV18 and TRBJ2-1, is NAGVMQNPRHLVRRRGQEARLRCSPMKGHSHVYWYRQLPEEGLKFMVYLQKENIIDESGMPKERFSAEFPKEGPSILRIQQVVRGDSAAYFCASSPRQGAGNEQFFGPGTRLTVL.

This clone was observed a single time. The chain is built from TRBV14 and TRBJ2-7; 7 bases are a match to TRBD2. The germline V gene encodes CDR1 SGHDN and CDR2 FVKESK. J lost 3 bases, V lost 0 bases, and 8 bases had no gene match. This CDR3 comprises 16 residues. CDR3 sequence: CASSQDRTGGFYEQYF. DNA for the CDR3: TGTGCCAGCAGCCAAGATCGTACGGGAGGATTCTACGAGCAGTACTTC. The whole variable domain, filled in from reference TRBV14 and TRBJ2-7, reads EAGVTQFPSHSVIEKGQTVTLRCDPISGHDNLYWYRRVMGKEIKFLLHFVKESKQDESGMPNNRFLAERTGGTYSTLKVQPAELEDSGVYFCASSQDRTGGFYEQYFGPGTRLTVT.

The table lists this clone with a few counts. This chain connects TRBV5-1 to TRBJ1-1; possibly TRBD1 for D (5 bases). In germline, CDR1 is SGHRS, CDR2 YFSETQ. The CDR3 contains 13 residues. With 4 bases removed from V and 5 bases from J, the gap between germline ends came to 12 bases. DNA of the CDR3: TGCGCCAGCAGCCCGCGGAGGGGTACTGAAGCTTTCTTT. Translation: CASSPRRGTEAFF.

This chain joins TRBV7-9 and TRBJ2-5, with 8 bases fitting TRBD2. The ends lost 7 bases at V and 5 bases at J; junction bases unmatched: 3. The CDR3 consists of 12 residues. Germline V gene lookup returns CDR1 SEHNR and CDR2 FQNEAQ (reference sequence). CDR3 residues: CASTQRGETQYF. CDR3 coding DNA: TGTGCCAGCACCCAGCGGGGGGAGACCCAGTACTTC.